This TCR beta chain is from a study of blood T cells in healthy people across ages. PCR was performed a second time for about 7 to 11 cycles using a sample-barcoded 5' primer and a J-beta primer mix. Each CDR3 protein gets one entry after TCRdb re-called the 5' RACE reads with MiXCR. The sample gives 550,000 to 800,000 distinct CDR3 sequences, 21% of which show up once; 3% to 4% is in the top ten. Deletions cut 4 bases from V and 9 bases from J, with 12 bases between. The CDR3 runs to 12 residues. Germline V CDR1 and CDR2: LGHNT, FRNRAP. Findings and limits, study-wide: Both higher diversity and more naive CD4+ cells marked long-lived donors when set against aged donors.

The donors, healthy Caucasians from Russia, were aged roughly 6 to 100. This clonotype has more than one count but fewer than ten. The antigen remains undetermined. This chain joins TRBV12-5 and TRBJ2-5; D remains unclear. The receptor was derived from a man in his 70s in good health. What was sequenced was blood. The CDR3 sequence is CASGSPSAAQYF. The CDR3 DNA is TGTGCTAGTGGTTCCCCCTCCGCGGCCCAGTACTTC.